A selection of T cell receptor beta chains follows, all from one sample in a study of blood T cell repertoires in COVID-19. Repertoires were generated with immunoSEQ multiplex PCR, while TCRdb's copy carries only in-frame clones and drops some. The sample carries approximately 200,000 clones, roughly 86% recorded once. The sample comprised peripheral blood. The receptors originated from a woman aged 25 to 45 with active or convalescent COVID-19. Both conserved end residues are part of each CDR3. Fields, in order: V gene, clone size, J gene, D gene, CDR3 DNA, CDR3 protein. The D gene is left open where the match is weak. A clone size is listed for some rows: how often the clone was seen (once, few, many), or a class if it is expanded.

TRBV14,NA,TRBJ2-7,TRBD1,TGTGCCAGCAGTCGACAGGGGAGCACCTACGAGCAGTACTTC,CASSRQGSTYEQYF
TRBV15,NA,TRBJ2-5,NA,TGTGCCACCAGCAGAGATCCTCAAGAGACCCAGTACTTC,CATSRDPQETQYF
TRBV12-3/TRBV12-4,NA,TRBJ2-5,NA,TGTGCCAGCTCCAGGGGGGCGGGAGAGACCCAGTACTTC,CASSRGAGETQYF
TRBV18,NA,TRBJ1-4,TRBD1,TGTGCCAGCTCACCGGGACAGGGGGCCGGGAGTGAAAAACTGTTTTTT,CASSPGQGAGSEKLFF
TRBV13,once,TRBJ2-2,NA,TGTGCCAGCAGCACCCGACTAGCGAACACCGGGGAGCTGTTTTTT,CASSTRLANTGELFF
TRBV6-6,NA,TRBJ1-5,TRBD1,TGTGCCAGCAGCGCCTCAGGGGGCCTAAATCAGCCCCAGCATTTT,CASSASGGLNQPQHF
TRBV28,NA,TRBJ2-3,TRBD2,TGTGCCAGCAGTCCCCACGGGACTAGCGGGGCAGATACGCAGTATTTT,CASSPHGTSGADTQYF
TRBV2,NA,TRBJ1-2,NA,TGTGCCAGCAGTGCAATCGCCGGCTATGGCTACACCTTC,CASSAIAGYGYTF
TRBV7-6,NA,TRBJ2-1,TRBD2,TGTGCCAGCAGCTTAGGAAGCGGGATATCCTACAATGAGCAGTTCTTC,CASSLGSGISYNEQFF
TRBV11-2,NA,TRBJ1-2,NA,TGTGCCAGCAGCTCTACAGGGAATAACTATGGCTACACCTTC,CASSSTGNNYGYTF
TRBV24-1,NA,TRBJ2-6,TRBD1,TGTGCCACCAGTAACATCCAGGGACAGGGGAACGCTGGGGCCAACGTCCTGACTTTC,CATSNIQGQGNAGANVLTF
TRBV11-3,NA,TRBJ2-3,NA,TGTGCCAGCAGCTTAGTACCTCAGGCAGATACGCAGTATTTT,CASSLVPQADTQYF
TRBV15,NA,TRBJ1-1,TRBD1,TGTGCCACCAGCAGACTTTACGGGACAGGGAGGTACGACACTGAAGCTTTCTTT,CATSRLYGTGRYDTEAFF
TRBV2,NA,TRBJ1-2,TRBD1,TGTGCCAAGTCCCGGGACAGAGATGGCTACACCTTC,CAKSRDRDGYTF
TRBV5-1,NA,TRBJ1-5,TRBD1,TGCGCCAGCAGCACCGGGACAGGTTATCAGCCCCAGCATTTT,CASSTGTGYQPQHF
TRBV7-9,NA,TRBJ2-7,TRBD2,TGTGCCAGCAGCTCCGCTTGGCGGGAGGGTGAGCAGTACTTC,CASSSAWREGEQYF
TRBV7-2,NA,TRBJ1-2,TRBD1,TGTGCCAGCAGCCCCTCGGGACAGTTCTATGGCTACACCTTC,CASSPSGQFYGYTF
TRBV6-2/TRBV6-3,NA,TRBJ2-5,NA,TGTGCCAGCAGTAGGTTAGGAGAAGAGACCCAGTACTTC,CASSRLGEETQYF
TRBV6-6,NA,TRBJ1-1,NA,TGTGCCAGCAGTTACGAAGAGGCTGGGAACACTGAAGCTTTCTTT,CASSYEEAGNTEAFF
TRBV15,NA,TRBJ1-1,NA,TGTGCCACCAGCGTTACGAGGGGGGGCAACACTGAAGCTTTCTTT,CATSVTRGGNTEAFF
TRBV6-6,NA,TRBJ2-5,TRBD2,TGTGCCGGACATGGGGGGAGCGGGAGAGAGACCCAGTACTTC,CAGHGGSGRETQYF
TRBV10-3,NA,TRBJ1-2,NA,TGTGCCATCAGTGAGTTCGGCCAGGGCAACTATGGCTACACCTTC,CAISEFGQGNYGYTF
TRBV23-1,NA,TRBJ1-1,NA,TGCGCCAGCAGTCAATGGGGGCGGTCGGGGAACACTGAAGCTTTCTTT,CASSQWGRSGNTEAFF
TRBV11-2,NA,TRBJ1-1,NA,TGTGCCAGCAGCTTTAACTCACCGGGTACTGAAGCTTTCTTT,CASSFNSPGTEAFF
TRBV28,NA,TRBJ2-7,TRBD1,TGTGCCAGCAGTCCCCCGACAGGGGTCGAGCAGTACTTC,CASSPPTGVEQYF
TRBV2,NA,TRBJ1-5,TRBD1,TGTGCCAGCAACGAACAGGGGGACCATCAGCCCCAGCATTTT,CASNEQGDHQPQHF
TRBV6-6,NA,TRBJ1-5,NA,TGTGCCAGCAGTTATGGGGCTAGGGTATACCAGCCCCAGCATTTT,CASSYGARVYQPQHF
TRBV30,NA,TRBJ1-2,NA,TGTGCCTGGAGACAGGCCGGGTGGTATGGCTACACCTTC,CAWRQAGWYGYTF
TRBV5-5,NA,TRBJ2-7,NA,TGTGCCAGCAGCTTGTGGGCGACAGGTCGCGAGCAGTACTTC,CASSLWATGREQYF
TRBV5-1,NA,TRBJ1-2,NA,TGCGCCAGCAGCCCGGAACAGGGATCCTATGGCTACACCTTC,CASSPEQGSYGYTF
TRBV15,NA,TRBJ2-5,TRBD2,TGTGCCACCAGCTCGTGGGGGGGGGAAGAGACCCAGTACTTC,CATSSWGGEETQYF
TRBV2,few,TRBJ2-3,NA,TGTGCCAGCCGGGGAGGGGGGCTCACAGATACGCAGTATTTT,CASRGGGLTDTQYF
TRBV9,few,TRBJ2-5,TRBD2,TGTGCCAGCAGCCGGGGGGCTAGCGGGGAAGTGGAGACCCAGTACTTC,CASSRGASGEVETQYF
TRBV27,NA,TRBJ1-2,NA,TGTGCCAGCAGTCGAAACAGGGTATTGGATGGCTACACCTTC,CASSRNRVLDGYTF
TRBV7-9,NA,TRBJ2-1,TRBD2,TGTGCCAGCAGCTTAGGACTAGCGGAAGGGAATGAGCAGTTCTTC,CASSLGLAEGNEQFF
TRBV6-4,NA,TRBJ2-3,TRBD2,TGTGCCAGCAGTTTGGATAAAGCGGGGAGCACAGATACGCAGTATTTT,CASSLDKAGSTDTQYF
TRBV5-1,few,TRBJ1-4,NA,TGCGCCAGCAGCGTGAACATTAATGAAAAACTGTTTTTT,CASSVNINEKLFF
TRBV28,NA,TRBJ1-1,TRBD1,TGTGCCAGCAGGTACAGGGGTCAAAACACTGAAGCTTTCTTT,CASRYRGQNTEAFF